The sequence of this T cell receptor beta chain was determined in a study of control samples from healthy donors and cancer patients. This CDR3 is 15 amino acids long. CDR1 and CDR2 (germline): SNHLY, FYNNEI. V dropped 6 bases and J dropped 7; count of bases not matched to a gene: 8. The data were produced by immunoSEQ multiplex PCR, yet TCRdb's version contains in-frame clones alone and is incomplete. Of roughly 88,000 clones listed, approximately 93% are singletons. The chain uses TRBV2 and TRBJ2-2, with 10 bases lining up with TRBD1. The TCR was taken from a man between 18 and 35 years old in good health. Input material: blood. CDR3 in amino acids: CASSGDRGGGGELFF. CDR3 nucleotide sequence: TGTGCCAGCAGCGGGGACAGGGGAGGTGGCGGGGAGCTGTTTTTT.